The rows below give T cell receptor beta chains drawn from one sample of a study of T cell responses to AZD1222 COVID-19 vaccine. This table comes from immunoSEQ multiplex PCR, and its TCRdb copy is limited to in-frame clones, with some not included. The top ten clones hold 11% to 15% of a sample with about 120,000 clones, about 92% of them seen once. The source was peripheral blood, collected on day 0 of AZD1222 vaccination. The source is an adult in good health. CDR3s include the opening cysteine and the closing phenylalanine or tryptophan. The D gene is left open where the match is weak. The size entry is marked missing in some rows and otherwise reads once, few, many or a size class.

J,V,D,size,CDR3,DNA
TRBJ2-6,TRBV19,NA,once,CASKTGRFSGANVLTF,TGTGCCAGTAAAACGGGACGGTTCTCTGGGGCCAACGTCCTGACTTTC
TRBJ1-5,TRBV28,TRBD1,NA,CASSFGWTGGIRGNQPQHF,TGTGCCAGCAGTTTTGGTTGGACAGGGGGCATCAGGGGCAATCAGCCCCAGCATTTT
TRBJ2-2,TRBV10-2,TRBD2,NA,CASGTSGTTGELFF,TGCGCCAGCGGAACTAGCGGGACCACCGGGGAGCTGTTTTTT
TRBJ2-7,TRBV27,NA,NA,CASSLSPQDEQYF,TGTGCCAGCAGTTTATCCCCTCAAGACGAGCAGTACTTC
TRBJ2-7,TRBV19,NA,NA,CASSSGASGYEQYF,TGTGCCAGTAGCTCAGGGGCTAGCGGATACGAGCAGTACTTC
TRBJ2-7,TRBV15,TRBD1,NA,CATSRRQGDSYEQYF,TGTGCCACCAGCAGAAGACAGGGGGACTCCTACGAGCAGTACTTC
TRBJ1-3,TRBV10-3,TRBD1,NA,CAISPTGSRSGNTIYF,TGTGCCATCAGTCCGACAGGGTCTCGCTCTGGAAACACCATATATTTT
TRBJ1-1,TRBV3-1/TRBV3-2,NA,NA,CASPGFMNTEAFF,TGTGCCAGCCCAGGGTTCATGAACACTGAAGCTTTCTTT
TRBJ2-5,TRBV21-1,NA,NA,CASSKRGTFQETQYF,TGTGCCAGCAGCAAACGGGGGACCTTCCAAGAGACCCAGTACTTC
TRBJ1-2,TRBV7-9,TRBD1,NA,CASRRGQDVSGYTF,TGTGCCAGCAGACGAGGACAGGACGTCTCTGGCTACACCTTC
TRBJ2-1,TRBV27,TRBD2,NA,CASSFREGRYNEQFF,TGTGCCAGCAGTTTCCGGGAGGGCCGGTACAATGAGCAGTTCTTC
TRBJ2-1,TRBV10-3,TRBD2,NA,CAISDSWEGLNEQFF,TGTGCCATCAGTGATAGTTGGGAGGGGTTGAATGAGCAGTTCTTC
TRBJ1-2,TRBV6-6,NA,NA,CASSHSRGDPNGYTF,TGTGCCAGCAGCCACTCCCGTGGGGACCCAAATGGCTACACCTTC
TRBJ1-5,TRBV6-1,NA,NA,CASRRPSSEPQHF,TGTGCCAGCAGGAGACCCAGCTCCGAGCCCCAGCATTTT
TRBJ1-2,TRBV27,NA,NA,CASSPTGNAKGYTF,TGTGCCAGCAGTCCAACAGGGAACGCCAAGGGCTACACCTTC
TRBJ1-2,TRBV9,TRBD1,NA,CASSLTGGDSGYTF,TGTGCCAGCAGCTTGACAGGGGGGGACTCTGGCTACACCTTC
TRBJ2-1,TRBV7-8,NA,NA,CASSPGRMSHNEQFF,TGTGCCAGCTCCCCCGGGCGGATGAGTCACAATGAGCAGTTCTTC
TRBJ2-2,TRBV10-3,TRBD2,NA,CAISESRTSDNTGELFF,TGTGCCATCAGTGAGTCTCGGACTAGCGATAACACCGGGGAGCTGTTTTTT
TRBJ2-5,TRBV5-1,TRBD2,NA,CASSLAAGVETQYF,TGCGCCAGCAGCTTGGCAGCGGGAGTGGAGACCCAGTACTTC
TRBJ2-7,TRBV6-1,NA,medium-sized,CASSEDAGAPSYEQYF,TGTGCCAGCAGTGAAGATGCAGGGGCCCCATCCTACGAGCAGTACTTC
TRBJ1-2,TRBV2,TRBD1,NA,CASSDSPRGPRYGYTF,TGTGCCAGCAGTGACTCACCCAGGGGGCCGCGCTATGGCTACACCTTC
TRBJ2-5,TRBV18,NA,once,CASSRRAGWETQYF,TGTGCCAGCTCACGACGAGCGGGCTGGGAGACCCAGTACTTC
TRBJ2-7,TRBV6-5,NA,few,CASHRDTLGEQYF,TGTGCCAGCCACCGGGACACCCTCGGGGAGCAGTACTTC
TRBJ2-7,TRBV6-5,TRBD2,NA,CASSYDTSGFYEQYF,TGTGCCAGCAGTTATGATACTAGCGGGTTCTACGAGCAGTACTTC
TRBJ2-7,TRBV3-1/TRBV3-2,NA,NA,CASSQVGSYEQYF,TGTGCCAGCAGCCAAGTAGGGAGCTACGAGCAGTACTTC
TRBJ1-5,TRBV19,NA,once,CASSIRLYNGNQPQHF,TGTGCCAGTAGTATCCGTTTATACAATGGCAATCAGCCCCAGCATTTT
TRBJ1-2,TRBV5-4,NA,NA,CASSSDRGNGGYTF,TGTGCCAGCAGCTCCGACAGAGGCAACGGTGGCTACACCTTC
TRBJ1-1,TRBV7-8,NA,NA,CASSFFPNTEAFF,TGTGCCAGCAGCTTTTTCCCGAACACTGAAGCTTTCTTT
TRBJ1-5,TRBV28,NA,NA,CASSLQVSNQPQHF,TGTGCCAGCAGTCTTCAAGTTAGTAATCAGCCCCAGCATTTT
TRBJ1-3,TRBV21-1,NA,NA,CASSKAPGQGNSGNTIYF,TGTGCCAGCAGCAAAGCGCCCGGACAGGGAAACTCTGGAAACACCATATATTTT
TRBJ1-1,TRBV6-5,NA,NA,CASSRAGGDPEAFF,TGTGCCAGCAGCCGCGCGGGGGGAGACCCTGAAGCTTTCTTT
TRBJ1-2,TRBV10-3,NA,NA,CAISEPGGNYGYTF,TGTGCCATCAGTGAGCCCGGGGGAAACTATGGCTACACCTTC
TRBJ1-5,TRBV27,TRBD1,NA,CASSLSGQGGNQPQHF,TGTGCCAGCAGTTTATCGGGACAGGGGGGCAATCAGCCCCAGCATTTT
TRBJ2-1,TRBV7-8,TRBD2,NA,CASSPRRTSGGMDEQFF,TGTGCCAGCAGCCCCAGGCGGACTAGCGGGGGTATGGATGAGCAGTTCTTC
TRBJ1-6,TRBV12-3/TRBV12-4,NA,NA,CASTLWGSPLHF,TGTGCCAGCACCCTCTGGGGTTCACCCCTCCACTTT
TRBJ2-7,TRBV11-2,NA,NA,CASSLDLVSSSEQYF,TGTGCCAGCAGCTTAGATTTAGTGTCATCCTCCGAGCAGTACTTC
TRBJ1-5,TRBV5-1,NA,NA,CASRGGSGQSNQPQHF,TGCGCCAGCAGGGGCGGTTCCGGACAGAGCAATCAGCCCCAGCATTTT
TRBJ2-1,TRBV24-1,NA,NA,CATSDDYSENYNEQFF,TGTGCCACCAGTGACGACTATAGCGAGAACTACAATGAGCAGTTCTTC
TRBJ1-1,TRBV19,NA,NA,CASSISPGGGEAFF,TGTGCCAGTAGTATAAGCCCGGGGGGTGGTGAAGCTTTCTTT
TRBJ2-2,TRBV6-5,TRBD2,NA,CASSYLAGGGTGELFF,TGTGCCAGCAGTTACCTAGCGGGAGGAGGCACCGGGGAGCTGTTTTTT
TRBJ2-1,TRBV15,NA,NA,CATSRDGWGLSSYNEQFF,TGTGCCACCAGCAGAGATGGCTGGGGCCTTAGCTCCTACAATGAGCAGTTCTTC
TRBJ1-2,TRBV5-8,TRBD1,NA,CASSSYATGGKGYGYTF,TGTGCCAGCAGCTCCTACGCGACAGGGGGCAAAGGGTATGGCTACACCTTC
TRBJ1-2,TRBV9,TRBD1,NA,CASSPAWDRGANYGYTF,TGTGCCAGCAGCCCAGCCTGGGACAGGGGTGCCAACTATGGCTACACCTTC
TRBJ1-1,TRBV3-1/TRBV3-2,TRBD1,NA,CASSSRTGKAGEAFF,TGTGCCAGCAGCTCGCGGACAGGGAAAGCGGGTGAAGCTTTCTTT
TRBJ2-7,TRBV27,NA,NA,CASGSPRLGVGEQYF,TGTGCCAGCGGGTCCCCCCGACTGGGAGTCGGGGAGCAGTACTTC
TRBJ1-2,TRBV6-2/TRBV6-3,NA,NA,CASSQDTGTQRGYGYTF,TGTGCCAGCAGCCAGGACACAGGGACCCAACGGGGCTATGGCTACACCTTC
TRBJ1-1,TRBV10-1,NA,NA,CASSPEWGTEAFF,TGCGCCAGCAGTCCGGAGTGGGGCACTGAAGCTTTCTTT
TRBJ2-2,TRBV18,NA,once,CASSPFTLNPGELFF,TGTGCCAGCTCACCATTCACCTTGAACCCCGGGGAGCTGTTTTTT
TRBJ1-2,TRBV6-4,TRBD1,NA,CASSDPPNRGGYTF,TGTGCCAGCAGTGACCCTCCTAACAGGGGCGGCTACACCTTC
TRBJ1-2,TRBV5-1,TRBD1,NA,CASSSDRGQSGYGYTF,TGCGCCAGCAGCTCGGACAGGGGGCAATCGGGCTATGGCTACACCTTC
TRBJ2-7,TRBV5-4,NA,NA,CASSSLVSHEQYF,TGTGCCAGCAGCTCTCTAGTCTCCCACGAGCAGTACTTC
TRBJ2-7,TRBV2,TRBD1,NA,CASKRDSPYEQYF,TGTGCCAGCAAACGGGACAGTCCCTACGAGCAGTACTTC
TRBJ1-5,TRBV5-6,NA,once,CASSSTLEGMGQPQHF,TGTGCCAGCAGCTCGACCCTGGAAGGGATGGGTCAGCCCCAGCATTTT
TRBJ2-4,TRBV9,NA,NA,CASSVGVAKNIQYF,TGTGCCAGCAGCGTAGGGGTAGCCAAAAACATTCAGTACTTC
TRBJ2-1,TRBV4-3,NA,NA,CASSLTGLAEQFF,TGCGCCAGCAGCCTAACAGGGTTGGCTGAGCAGTTCTTC
TRBJ2-7,TRBV2,NA,NA,CASSEATYEQYF,TGTGCCAGCAGTGAAGCCACCTACGAGCAGTACTTC
TRBJ1-5,TRBV30,NA,NA,CAWSPGVGNQPQHF,TGTGCCTGGAGTCCCGGGGTTGGCAATCAGCCCCAGCATTTT
TRBJ1-3,TRBV12-3/TRBV12-4,NA,NA,CASSLGSNTIYF,TGTGCCAGCAGTTTAGGGTCTAACACCATATATTTT
TRBJ2-7,TRBV29-1,NA,NA,CSVELGTQQYF,TGCAGCGTTGAATTGGGGACGCAACAGTACTTC
TRBJ2-1,TRBV7-8,NA,NA,CASSWGGGVPNEQFF,TGTGCCAGCAGCTGGGGGGGCGGTGTTCCCAATGAGCAGTTCTTC